This T cell receptor (beta chain) was found in a study of CD8 T cells in Susac syndrome. Study-level information: When blood was drawn, the patients with Susac syndrome were therapy-naive, on corticosteroids, or on intravenous immunoglobulin alone.

Reverse transcription of roughly 0.45 to 1 ug RNA was performed with random hexamers. TCRdb re-analysed the immunoSEQ multiplex PCR reads in MiXCR, keeping a single row per CDR3 protein. The sample yields roughly 200,000 distinct CDR3 sequences, about 95% seen once. This CDR3 contains 11 residues. Germline V lookup: CDR1 MNHNY, CDR2 SVGAGI (reference sequence). V dropped 6 bases and J dropped 6 bases, with 8 bases sitting between them. Sequencing used CD4+ T cells from PBMCs. The receptor comes from a human donor with Susac syndrome. The chain has TRBV6-6 and TRBJ1-2; D not certain. CDR3 protein: CASSPTDGYTF. DNA of the CDR3: TGTGCCAGCAGCCCGACCGATGGCTACACCTTC.